This note documents a single T cell receptor (beta chain) sequence. As yet, its antigen is unknown. 60 Vbeta and 13 Jbeta primers were used in PCR. Repertoires were generated with immunoSEQ multiplex PCR, while TCRdb's copy carries only in-frame clones and drops some. This table holds 84,000 or so clones, about 80% found once. The source of the sample is a study of cytomegalovirus exposure and HLA in healthy donors. Overall study findings and caveats: In a later analysis, an Asian-associated ancestry cluster reportedly showed fewer N-insertions than the 666-donor mean. Later analysis demonstrated an association between a missense DCLRE1C variant and TCR beta V- and J-gene trimming. Reports indicate that TCR beta sequences accurately predicted the HLA-A and HLA-B alleles of most subjects. Several V segments, TRBV6-2 and TRBV6-3 among them, could not be told apart and were dropped.

Trimming cost V 4 bases and J 4 bases; bases outside gene matches: 7. Germline V gene data show CDR1 as SGHDT and CDR2 as YYEEEE. CDR3 length: 15 amino acids. This receptor was identified in a man aged 45-60 years in good health and CMV-seronegative. V usage is TRBV5-6 and J usage is TRBJ2-1, with 8 bases fitting TRBD2. The sequenced sample consisted of PBMCs. The CDR3 nucleotides read TGTGCCAGCAGCCCGGGGACTAGAGTGTACAATGAGCAGTTCTTC. Amino acid sequence: CASSPGTRVYNEQFF.